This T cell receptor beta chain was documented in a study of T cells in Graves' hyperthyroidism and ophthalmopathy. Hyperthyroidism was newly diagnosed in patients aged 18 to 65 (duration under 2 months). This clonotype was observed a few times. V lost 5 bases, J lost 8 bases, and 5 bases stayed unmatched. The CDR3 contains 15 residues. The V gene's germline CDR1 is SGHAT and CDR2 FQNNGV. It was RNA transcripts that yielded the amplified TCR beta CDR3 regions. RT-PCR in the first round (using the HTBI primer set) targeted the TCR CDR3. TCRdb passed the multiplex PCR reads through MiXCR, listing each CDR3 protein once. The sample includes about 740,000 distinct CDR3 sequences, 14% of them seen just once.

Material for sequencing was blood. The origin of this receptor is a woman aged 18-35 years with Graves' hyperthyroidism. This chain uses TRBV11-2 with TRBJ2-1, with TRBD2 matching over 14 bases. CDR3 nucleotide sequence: TGTGCCAGCAGCAGGGGACTAGCGGGAGACGATGAGCAGTTCTTC. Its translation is CASSRGLAGDDEQFF.